This TCR beta chain was sequenced during a study of blood T cell repertoires in COVID-19. The repertoire was sequenced with immunoSEQ multiplex PCR; TCRdb's copy has only in-frame clones and lacks some. This table has about 440,000 clones, 90% appearing once. Germline assignment: CDR1 SGHNT and CDR2 YYREEE (reference sequence). The CDR3 extends over 16 amino acids. Trimming took 4 bases from V and 4 from J, leaving 21 bases between them. Participants were aged about 18 to 89 years, lived in around 25 US areas, and enrolled virtually. The sample was PBMCs or T cells enriched from blood (not recorded which). J is TRBJ2-7 and V is TRBV5-4; TRBD2 is a possible D gene (6 bases). The TCR sequence derives from a man between 18 and 35 years old who had recovered from COVID-19. Here the CDR3 reads CASSRGSEGRGYEQYF. DNA of the CDR3: TGTGCCAGCAGCCGAGGGTCGGAGGGCCGTGGATACGAGCAGTACTTC. The whole variable domain, filled in from reference TRBV5-4 and TRBJ2-7, reads ETGVTQSPTHLIKTRGQQVTLRCSSQSGHNTVSWYQQALGQGPQFIFQYYREEENGRGNFPPRFSGLQFPNYSSELNVNALELDDSALYLCASSRGSEGRGYEQYFGPGTRLTVT.